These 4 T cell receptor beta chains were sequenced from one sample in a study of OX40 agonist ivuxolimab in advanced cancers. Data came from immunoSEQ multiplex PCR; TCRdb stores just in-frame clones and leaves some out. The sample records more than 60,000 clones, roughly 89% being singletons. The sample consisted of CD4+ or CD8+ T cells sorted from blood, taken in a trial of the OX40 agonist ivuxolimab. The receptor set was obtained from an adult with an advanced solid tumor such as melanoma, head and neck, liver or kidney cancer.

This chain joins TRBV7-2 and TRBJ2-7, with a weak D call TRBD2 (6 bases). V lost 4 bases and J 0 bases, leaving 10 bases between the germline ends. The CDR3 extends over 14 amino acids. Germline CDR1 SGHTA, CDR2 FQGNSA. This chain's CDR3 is CASSWDLPSYEQYF. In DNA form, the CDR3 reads TGTGCCAGCAGCTGGGACTTACCCTCCTACGAGCAGTACTTC.

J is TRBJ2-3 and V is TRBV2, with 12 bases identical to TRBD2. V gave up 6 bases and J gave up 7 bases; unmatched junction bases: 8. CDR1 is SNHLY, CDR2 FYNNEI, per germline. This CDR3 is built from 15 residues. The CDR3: CASRTLAGGGNTQYF. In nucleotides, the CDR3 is TGTGCCAGCAGAACACTAGCGGGAGGAGGAAATACGCAGTATTTT.

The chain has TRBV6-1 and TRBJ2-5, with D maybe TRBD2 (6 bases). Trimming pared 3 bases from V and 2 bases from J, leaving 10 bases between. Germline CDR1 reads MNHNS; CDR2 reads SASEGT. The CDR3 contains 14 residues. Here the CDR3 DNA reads TGTGCCAGCAGTGATTTGACTAGTCAAGAGACCCAGTACTTC. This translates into CASSDLTSQETQYF.

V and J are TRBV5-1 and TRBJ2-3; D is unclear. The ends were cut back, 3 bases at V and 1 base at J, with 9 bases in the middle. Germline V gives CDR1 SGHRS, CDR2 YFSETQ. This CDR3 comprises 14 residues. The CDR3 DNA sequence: TGCGCCAGCAGCTCCGGAACGGGCACAGATACGCAGTATTTT. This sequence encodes CASSSGTGTDTQYF.